This TCR beta chain was obtained from a study of T cells in Graves' hyperthyroidism and ophthalmopathy (dated by TCRdb to between 2019 and 2020). Turning to the overall study: Peripheral blood was sampled at the time of initial diagnosis, prior to any treatment. The study also compared thyroid tissue and blood T-cell repertoires from a handful of Graves' hyperthyroidism patients. The 100 discovery patients were randomly split 7:3 into training and test sets. According to the paper, TCR Vbeta CDR3 sequencing was carried out on roughly 130 peripheral blood samples, which came from 40 to 45 ophthalmopathy, under 85 hyperthyroidism and roughly 17 progressor patients. To identify distinguishing TCR V-J signatures, a discovery cohort of about 100 patients was used, comprising 43 with Graves' ophthalmopathy and around 60 with stable Graves' hyperthyroidism. Once sampling was done, hyperthyroidism patients were given methimazole at a starting dose of 30 mg daily, whereas ophthalmopathy patients were given high-dose intravenous methylprednisolone. Prospective prediction of ophthalmopathy was tested in an independent validation cohort consisting of fewer than 20 hyperthyroidism patients and around 17 patients who later progressed to ophthalmopathy.

Broad study findings and their caveats: Sample size was not statistically predetermined, and investigators were not blinded to group allocation. Most expanded thyroid clonotypes (frequency above 0.001) were also detected in blood, suggesting blood repertoires may reflect thyroid immune responses. In validation, the model predicted progression to ophthalmopathy with approximately 71% sensitivity and about 73% specificity, a median of 6.5 months before onset. In cross-validation, a model built on a 13 V-J signature told ophthalmopathy apart from stable hyperthyroidism with under 90% sensitivity and 81% to 82% specificity, and in testing the same model reached 80%/75%.

TCR beta CDR3 regions were amplified from RNA transcripts. A first-round RT-PCR of the TCR CDR3 used the HTBI primer set with the Qiagen OneStep RT-PCR kit. A second multiplex PCR round built the libraries, followed by size selection and purification. Paired-end sequencing of the libraries was performed with 100 bp reads on an Illumina HiSeq2000. The authors processed their data as follows. SOAPnuke was used to process the raw data, with reads discarded if the reads contained adapters or uncalled bases, had a mean Phred below 15, or lacked an exact constant-primer or identifier match. High-quality paired reads were merged with COPE v1.2.5, and unique nucleotide sequences were defined as clonotypes. MiTCR v1.1 was used to align clonotypes to the IMGT TRBV, TRBD and TRBJ reference segments. Only V-J combinations with frequency above 0.0001, covering 99% to 99.2% of repertoires, were analysed. A TCS score was defined as the ratio between F50 (clonal expansion) and ExV (chaos), using BLOSUM62-based TCRdist between CDR3 peptides within each V-J. Welch's t-statistics and random forest reduced 514 V-J features to fewer than 15, which were used in a naive Bayes classifier (R e1071). TCRdb ran its own pipeline on the public reads, namely fastp trimming at Q25 and MiXCR clone calling, and kept in-frame beta chains. Each record represents a unique CDR3 protein, reported with the most common genes and DNA among its rows. None of the V and J calls come from the authors' own analysis; TCRdb made them. The sample yields about 420,000 distinct CDR3 sequences; roughly an eighth were counted once. Approximately 5.3% of the sample is held by the ten biggest clonotypes.

Stable Graves' hyperthyroidism was defined as the absence of progression to ophthalmopathy over 18 months of follow-up. The hyperthyroidism patients were between 18 and 65 years old and newly diagnosed, with a disease duration of less than 2 months. The study excluded patients with uncontrolled infections, other autoimmune diseases, pregnancy or lactation. Diagnoses were based on clinical symptoms, serum thyroxine and TRAb, thyroid ultrasound and orbital computed tomography. PBMCs were isolated from about 10 ml of fresh peripheral blood by Ficoll-Paque density gradient centrifugation. Total RNA was extracted with Trizol reagent, and quality was checked on an Agilent 2100 Bioanalyzer. This clonotype has at least ten counts. Its target antigen remains unknown. No qualities accompany the bases; no much larger clone lies one base away. Clipping removes 7 bases from V and 6 bases from J, with 10 as the unmatched junction base count. The CDR3, cysteine through phenylalanine, is 14 amino acids long. Left in the record is the CDR3 DNA by itself, 42 bases read in frame from the first base. CDR1 SGHRS and CDR2 YFSETQ were looked up in the germline V gene.

Here the chain combines TRBV5-1 and TRBJ2-1, with 7 bases in between that match TRBD2. The receptor was derived from a woman aged 18-29 years with Graves' hyperthyroidism. The sample consisted of blood. The nucleotides read TGCGCCAGCGATGGGGGGGAGGGCCCCAATGAGCAGTTCTTC. It translates to CASDGGEGPNEQFF.